The rows below give T cell receptor beta chains drawn from one sample of a study of sequential checkpoint blockade in melanoma. Some clones are missing from TCRdb's copy, which holds only in-frame ones; the method was immunoSEQ multiplex PCR. The sample has approximately 5,000 clones, about 73% seen once; the top ten hold around 30%. Sequenced here: CD8+ T cells sorted from blood (inferred from file names), sampled from a patient given nivolumab and ipilimumab in sequence. The receptors here all came from a human donor with melanoma. CDR3s include the opening cysteine and the closing phenylalanine or tryptophan. D genes are given only for firm matches. Not all rows give a size; the values are once, few, many and, for expanded clones, a class.

d_gene	v_gene	j_gene	abundance	CDR3aa	CDR3nt
.	TRBV14	TRBJ1-1	.	CASSPGMNTEAFF	TGTGCCAGCAGCCCGGGAATGAACACTGAAGCTTTCTTT
TRBD1	TRBV15	TRBJ2-2	.	CATSAGQGNTGELFF	TGTGCCACCAGCGCGGGACAGGGGAACACCGGGGAGCTGTTTTTT
TRBD1	TRBV7-8	TRBJ1-2	.	CASSLRPGGLAIYGYTF	TGTGCCAGCAGCTTACGCCCAGGGGGTCTTGCCATCTATGGCTACACCTTC
.	TRBV27	TRBJ1-1	.	CASSWAARRNTEAFF	TGTGCCAGCAGTTGGGCCGCCCGACGGAACACTGAAGCTTTCTTT
.	TRBV19	TRBJ2-6	.	CASSSPKGVIGANVLTF	TGTGCCAGTAGTTCCCCAAAGGGGGTGATTGGGGCCAACGTCCTGACTTTC
.	TRBV4-1	TRBJ2-3	medium-sized	CASSQTSTDTQYF	TGCGCCAGCAGCCAAACTAGCACAGATACGCAGTATTTT
.	TRBV5-5	TRBJ1-5	.	CASSFGAGNQPQHF	TGTGCCAGCAGCTTTGGGGCCGGCAATCAGCCCCAGCATTTT
.	TRBV11-2	TRBJ2-5	.	CASSGTSPLETQYF	TGTGCCAGCAGCGGAACTAGCCCCCTAGAGACCCAGTACTTC
TRBD1	TRBV18	TRBJ2-5	.	CASSPTTGGMRDQETQYF	TGTGCCAGCTCACCAACTACAGGGGGCATGAGGGACCAAGAGACCCAGTACTTC
.	TRBV27	TRBJ1-5	few	CASSLTVKQPQHF	TGTGCCAGCAGTTTAACAGTTAAACAGCCCCAGCATTTT
TRBD2	TRBV6-4	TRBJ2-7	.	CASSDSPGGEQYF	TGTGCCAGCAGTGACTCTCCGGGAGGGGAGCAGTACTTC
TRBD2	TRBV28	TRBJ2-7	.	CASSSRGGGGGEQYF	TGTGCCAGCAGTTCCCGCGGCGGGGGAGGAGGCGAGCAGTACTTC
.	TRBV6-5	TRBJ2-5	.	CASSYSQGGAETQYF	TGTGCCAGCAGTTACTCTCAGGGGGGCGCAGAGACCCAGTACTTC
.	TRBV6-5	TRBJ1-1	.	CASSYGGRHTEAFF	TGTGCCAGCAGTTACGGCGGTAGGCACACTGAAGCTTTCTTT
.	TRBV6-5	TRBJ2-1	.	CASSYSSTREQFF	TGTGCCAGCAGTTACTCAAGTACACGTGAGCAGTTCTTC
TRBD1	TRBV27	TRBJ2-1	.	CASSVGTGHNEQFF	TGTGCCAGCAGTGTCGGGACAGGGCACAATGAGCAGTTCTTC
TRBD1	TRBV6-5	TRBJ1-2	.	CASSYSKVRGQYGYTF	TGTGCCAGCAGTTACTCGAAGGTCAGGGGGCAATATGGCTACACCTTC
TRBD1	TRBV9	TRBJ1-2	.	CASSRKDRAGNYGYTF	TGTGCCAGCAGCCGAAAAGACAGGGCGGGTAACTATGGCTACACCTTC
.	TRBV6-4	TRBJ2-7	.	CASIGENYEQYF	TGTGCCAGCATTGGAGAGAACTACGAGCAGTACTTC
TRBD1	TRBV29-1	TRBJ1-2	.	CSATGGEGHYGYTF	TGCAGCGCTACAGGGGGCGAAGGCCACTATGGCTACACCTTC
.	TRBV6-5	TRBJ1-2	.	CASSYEAETFYGYTF	TGTGCCAGCAGTTACGAGGCAGAGACCTTCTATGGCTACACCTTC
.	TRBV7-9	TRBJ2-7	.	CASSLGLSYEQYF	TGTGCCAGCAGCTTAGGTCTTTCCTACGAGCAGTACTTC
.	TRBV14	TRBJ2-1	.	CASSHLGLSSYNEQFF	TGTGCCAGCAGCCACCTCGGACTTAGCTCCTACAATGAGCAGTTCTTC
TRBD1	TRBV5-4	TRBJ1-2	.	CASNPGAGQGATWNGYTF	TGTGCCAGCAACCCAGGGGCGGGACAGGGGGCGACCTGGAATGGCTACACCTTC
.	TRBV6-7	TRBJ2-7	.	CASSYSMWEGVGSYEQYF	TGTGCCAGCAGTTACTCGATGTGGGAAGGGGTTGGATCCTACGAGCAGTACTTC
TRBD2	TRBV10-3	TRBJ2-1	.	CAILASGRTTGRDNEQFF	TGTGCCATCTTGGCTAGCGGGAGGACCACCGGCAGGGACAATGAGCAGTTCTTC
.	TRBV18	TRBJ2-5	.	CASSHRRTNQETQYF	TGTGCCAGCTCACACCGAAGGACTAATCAAGAGACCCAGTACTTC
TRBD2	TRBV28	TRBJ2-5	few	CASSRGLAGGEQYF	TGTGCCAGCAGTAGGGGACTAGCGGGCGGGGAGCAGTACTTC
.	TRBV19	TRBJ2-7	few	CASSMAGGQGAYNQYF	TGTGCCAGTAGTATGGCTGGAGGCCAAGGAGCCTACAATCAGTACTTC
TRBD1	TRBV2	TRBJ1-2	.	CASSELGQGAYGYTF	TGTGCCAGCAGTGAATTAGGACAGGGGGCCTATGGCTACACCTTC
TRBD1	TRBV18	TRBJ1-6	once	CASWTGRLDSPLHF	TGTGCCAGTTGGACAGGAAGATTAGATTCACCCCTCCACTTT
TRBD1	TRBV27	TRBJ2-7	.	CASSPTGDPYEQYF	TGTGCCAGCAGCCCGACAGGGGACCCCTACGAGCAGTACTTC
TRBD1	TRBV10-3	TRBJ2-1	.	CAISESGQGDYNEQFF	TGTGCCATCAGTGAGTCGGGACAGGGGGACTACAATGAGCAGTTCTTC
.	TRBV5-1	TRBJ2-7	once	CASSGDTYEQYF	TGCGCCAGCAGCGGCGACACATACGAGCAGTACTTC
.	TRBV7-6	TRBJ1-1	few	CASSQDSVNTEAFF	TGTGCCAGCAGCCAAGACAGCGTCAACACTGAAGCTTTCTTT
TRBD2	TRBV15	TRBJ2-1	.	CATSRVVTSGINEQFF	TGTGCCACCAGCAGAGTGGTGACTAGCGGGATAAATGAGCAGTTCTTC
TRBD2	TRBV27	TRBJ2-3	.	CASSVLAGAFDTQYF	TGTGCCAGCAGCGTACTAGCGGGAGCATTCGATACGCAGTATTTT
TRBD1	TRBV9	TRBJ2-1	.	CASSGRQGNFNEQFF	TGTGCCAGCAGCGGGCGACAGGGGAATTTCAATGAGCAGTTCTTC
TRBD2	TRBV7-8	TRBJ2-4	few	CASSSPRPSGGLAKNIQYF	TGTGCCAGCAGCTCCCCTCGCCCTAGCGGGGGTCTAGCCAAAAACATTCAGTACTTC
.	TRBV7-3	TRBJ2-7	once	CASTPMRARGGPFWTYEQYF	TGTGCCAGCACCCCCATGAGGGCGCGAGGGGGTCCGTTTTGGACCTACGAGCAGTACTTC
.	TRBV7-8	TRBJ2-7	few	CASSSGTYEQYF	TGTGCCAGCAGCTCGGGGACTTACGAGCAGTACTTC
TRBD1	TRBV5-1	TRBJ2-5	few	CASSSRQGLQETQYF	TGCGCCAGCAGCTCACGACAGGGCCTACAAGAGACCCAGTACTTC
TRBD1	TRBV29-1	TRBJ1-1	.	CSVVVGQGSTEAFF	TGCAGCGTTGTTGTGGGACAGGGGAGCACTGAAGCTTTCTTT
TRBD2	TRBV9	TRBJ2-1	once	CASSASGGSSRNNEQFF	TGTGCCAGCAGCGCTAGCGGGGGTTCCTCTCGAAACAATGAGCAGTTCTTC
TRBD2	TRBV9	TRBJ2-7	.	CASSPGGGQDYEQYF	TGTGCCAGCAGCCCCGGGGGGGGGCAAGACTACGAGCAGTACTTC
TRBD2	TRBV7-3	TRBJ2-5	.	CASSPGGGVVETQYF	TGTGCCAGCAGCCCCGGGGGGGGAGTGGTAGAGACCCAGTACTTC
TRBD1	TRBV7-2	TRBJ1-3	.	CASSRDRARGNTIYF	TGTGCCAGCAGCCGGGACAGGGCGCGTGGAAACACCATATATTTT
.	TRBV2	TRBJ2-7	.	CASIFSYEQYF	TGTGCCAGCATCTTCTCCTACGAGCAGTACTTC
.	TRBV6-1	TRBJ2-3	few	CASSGTLRGWADTQYF	TGTGCCAGCAGTGGGACTTTACGGGGATGGGCAGATACGCAGTATTTT
TRBD2	TRBV6-5	TRBJ2-7	.	CASSYGLAVSYEQYF	TGTGCCAGCAGTTACGGGCTAGCGGTGTCCTACGAGCAGTACTTC
TRBD2	TRBV13	TRBJ2-3	few	CASSPLLAGGQDTQYF	TGTGCCAGCAGCCCCCTACTAGCGGGGGGGCAAGATACGCAGTATTTT
TRBD1	TRBV6-1	TRBJ2-5	.	CATKEGARETQYF	TGTGCCACCAAAGAGGGGGCTCGGGAGACCCAGTACTTC
TRBD1	TRBV7-9	TRBJ2-7	.	CASSLSRDRDDEQYF	TGTGCCAGCAGCCTATCCCGGGACAGGGACGACGAGCAGTACTTC
TRBD1	TRBV6-1	TRBJ2-7	.	CASSEWQGASYEQYF	TGTGCCAGCAGTGAATGGCAGGGGGCGTCCTACGAGCAGTACTTC
TRBD2	TRBV4-2	TRBJ2-1	.	CASSHPLAGGSYNGQFF	TGTGCCAGCAGCCATCCCCTAGCGGGAGGCTCCTACAATGGGCAGTTCTTC